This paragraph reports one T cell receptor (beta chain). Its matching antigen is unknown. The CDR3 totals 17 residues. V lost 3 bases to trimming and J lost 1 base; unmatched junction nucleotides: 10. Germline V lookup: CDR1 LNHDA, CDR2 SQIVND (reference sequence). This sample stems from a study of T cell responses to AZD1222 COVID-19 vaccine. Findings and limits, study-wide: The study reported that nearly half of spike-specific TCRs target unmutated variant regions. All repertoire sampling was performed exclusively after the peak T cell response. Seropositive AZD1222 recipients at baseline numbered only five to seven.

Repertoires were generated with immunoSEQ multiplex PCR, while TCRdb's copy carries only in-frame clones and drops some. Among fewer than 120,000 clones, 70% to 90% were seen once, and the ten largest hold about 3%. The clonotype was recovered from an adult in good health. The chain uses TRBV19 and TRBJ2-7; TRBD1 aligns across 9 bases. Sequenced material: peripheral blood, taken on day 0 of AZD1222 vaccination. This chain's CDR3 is CASSMGGQGTISYEQYF. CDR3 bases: TGTGCCAGTAGTATGGGGGGACAGGGCACAATATCCTACGAGCAGTACTTC.